This T cell receptor (beta chain) is drawn from a study of blood T cell repertoires in COVID-19. Overall study context: COVID-19 samples collected from the United States, Italy and Spain covered acute and convalescent phases. In each case, the material was cDNA or gDNA derived from T cells, B-cell-depleted T cells, or PBMCs.

Germline loops: CDR1 SGHRS, CDR2 YFSETQ. With 0 bases clipped from V and 5 bases from J, the junction kept 7 bases outside the gene matches. CDR3 length: 15 amino acids. Original methodology: Reference gene primer amplification gave nucleated cell count estimates. The assay was immunoSEQ multiplex PCR, and TCRdb's table has in-frame clones only and misses some. That table furnishes V, J and clone size, whereas the DNA furnished D and trimming. The data hold about 120,000 clones, with around 64% observed a single time. The chain couples TRBV5-1 to TRBJ2-5; 7 positions match TRBD1. This TCR was sampled from a human donor with acute or convalescent COVID-19. The donor label of this sample is uncertain. The sequenced material came from peripheral blood. The CDR3 DNA reads TGCGCCAGCAGCTTGGTAGGGGGCGCACGGGAGACCCAGTACTTC. This codes for CASSLVGGARETQYF.